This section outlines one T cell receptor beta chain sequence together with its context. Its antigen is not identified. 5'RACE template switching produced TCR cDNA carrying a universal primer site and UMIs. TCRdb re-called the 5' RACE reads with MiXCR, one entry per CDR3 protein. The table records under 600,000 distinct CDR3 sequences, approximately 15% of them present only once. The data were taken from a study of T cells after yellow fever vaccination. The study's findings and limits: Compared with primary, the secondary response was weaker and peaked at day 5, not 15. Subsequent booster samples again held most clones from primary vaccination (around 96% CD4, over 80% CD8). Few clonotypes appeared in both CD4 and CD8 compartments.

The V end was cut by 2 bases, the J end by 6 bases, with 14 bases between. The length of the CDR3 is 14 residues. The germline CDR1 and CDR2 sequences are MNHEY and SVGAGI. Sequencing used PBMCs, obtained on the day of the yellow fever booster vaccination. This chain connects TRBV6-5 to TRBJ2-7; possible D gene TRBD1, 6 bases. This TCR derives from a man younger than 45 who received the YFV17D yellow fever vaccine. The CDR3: CASSYGFGGGEQYF. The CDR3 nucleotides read TGTGCCAGCAGTTACGGTTTTGGGGGCGGCGAGCAGTACTTC.